The TCR beta chain under discussion was sequenced for a study of T cells after yellow fever vaccination. General study points: Researchers report a weaker secondary response that nonetheless peaked faster, day 5 versus 15. Researchers cautioned that FACS-sorted repertoires could harbor abundant clonotypes contaminating from the bulk population.

Per germline, CDR1 MNHEY and CDR2 SMNVEV (reference sequence). Trimming took 6 bases from V and 6 from J, leaving 11 bases between them. The CDR3 is 12 residues long. A universal primer site and UMIs were added as TCR cDNA was made by 5'RACE template switching. TCRdb fed the 5' RACE reads into MiXCR, producing one record per CDR3 protein. The table shows some 320,000 distinct CDR3 sequences, with more than 8.5% occurring only once. As for this clonotype: Its antigen is still unknown.

The chain carries TRBV27 and TRBJ1-2; possible D gene TRBD1, 5 bases. This sequence was found in a man aged 18 to 30 who received the YFV17D yellow fever vaccine. Sample: PBMCs, taken on the day of the first yellow fever vaccination. CDR3 loop: CASRGVYDGYTF. CDR3 DNA: TGTGCCAGCAGGGGGGTTTATGATGGCTACACCTTC.